This is a list of T cell receptor beta chains from one sample in a study of control samples from healthy donors and cancer patients. Clones were read by immunoSEQ multiplex PCR, and TCRdb kept only the in-frame ones, dropping some. The sample lists approximately 60,000 clones, roughly 85% seen once, with approximately 5% in the top ten. The sequenced sample was blood. These TCRs come from a man between 35 and 55 years old in good health. CDR3s include the opening cysteine and the closing phenylalanine or tryptophan. The D gene is left open where the match is weak. Clone size is not always given. Where it is, it says once, few, many or a class for expanded clones.

cdr3_length: 13; v_call: TRBV4-2; clone_size: once; d_call: .; j_call: TRBJ2-3; cdr3_nt: TGTGCCAGCAGCCAAGATGGGGGAAGTACGCAGTATTTT; cdr3_aa: CASSQDGGSTQYF
cdr3_length: 14; v_call: TRBV30; clone_size: .; d_call: .; j_call: TRBJ2-3; cdr3_nt: TGTGCCCGGGACCGGACTGCCGACACAGATACGCAGTATTTT; cdr3_aa: CARDRTADTDTQYF
cdr3_length: 14; v_call: TRBV5-1; clone_size: few; d_call: TRBD1; j_call: TRBJ1-3; cdr3_nt: TGCGCCAGCAGCCCCGGACAGGGTAGGGACACCATATATTTT; cdr3_aa: CASSPGQGRDTIYF
cdr3_length: 16; v_call: TRBV7-9; clone_size: .; d_call: .; j_call: TRBJ2-5; cdr3_nt: TGTGCCAGCAGTCGGAACGGCACACAACAGGGAAAGACCCAGTACTTC; cdr3_aa: CASSRNGTQQGKTQYF
cdr3_length: 17; v_call: TRBV15; clone_size: medium-sized; d_call: TRBD1; j_call: TRBJ1-1; cdr3_nt: TGTGCCACCAGCAGCCGGGACAGGGGAGTTCTACGGACTGAAGCTTTCTTT; cdr3_aa: CATSSRDRGVLRTEAFF
cdr3_length: 15; v_call: TRBV7-2; clone_size: .; d_call: .; j_call: TRBJ1-1; cdr3_nt: TGTGCCAGCAGCTTAGTCGGGGCGGCGAACACTGAAGCTTTCTTT; cdr3_aa: CASSLVGAANTEAFF
cdr3_length: 14; v_call: TRBV2; clone_size: .; d_call: TRBD2; j_call: TRBJ2-7; cdr3_nt: TGTGCCAGCAGTCCCGGGACTAGTCAATACGAGCAGTACTTC; cdr3_aa: CASSPGTSQYEQYF
cdr3_length: 13; v_call: TRBV7-6; clone_size: .; d_call: .; j_call: TRBJ1-5; cdr3_nt: TGTGCCAGCAGCTTAGGAATGGGAGAGCCCCAGCATTTT; cdr3_aa: CASSLGMGEPQHF
cdr3_length: 19; v_call: TRBV7-8; clone_size: .; d_call: TRBD1; j_call: TRBJ2-2; cdr3_nt: TGTGCCAGCAGCTTAAATATATGGGACAGGTTAGGGGTCACCGGGGAGCTGTTTTTT; cdr3_aa: CASSLNIWDRLGVTGELFF
cdr3_length: 18; v_call: TRBV18; clone_size: .; d_call: TRBD1; j_call: TRBJ1-1; cdr3_nt: TGTGCCAGCTCACCACGGACAGGGGGCATTAGTAGGGGAACTGAAGCTTTCTTT; cdr3_aa: CASSPRTGGISRGTEAFF
cdr3_length: 13; v_call: TRBV6-5; clone_size: .; d_call: .; j_call: TRBJ1-2; cdr3_nt: TGTGCCAGCAGCGCGGACGGGAACTATGGCTACACCTTC; cdr3_aa: CASSADGNYGYTF
cdr3_length: 12; v_call: TRBV7-2; clone_size: .; d_call: .; j_call: TRBJ2-5; cdr3_nt: TGTGCCAGCAGCTTAGCGCAGATCGCCCAGTACTTC; cdr3_aa: CASSLAQIAQYF
cdr3_length: 14; v_call: TRBV7-9; clone_size: .; d_call: .; j_call: TRBJ2-7; cdr3_nt: TGTGCCAGCAGCTTAGCGCAAGAACCCTACGAGCAGTACTTC; cdr3_aa: CASSLAQEPYEQYF
cdr3_length: 12; v_call: TRBV5-5; clone_size: .; d_call: .; j_call: TRBJ2-7; cdr3_nt: TGTGCCAGCAGCACGGACGGCTACGAGCAGTACTTC; cdr3_aa: CASSTDGYEQYF
cdr3_length: 17; v_call: TRBV28; clone_size: .; d_call: .; j_call: TRBJ2-2; cdr3_nt: TGTGCCAGCAGTCCTAACAGGGCCCTGGGGGACACCGGGGAGCTGTTTTTT; cdr3_aa: CASSPNRALGDTGELFF
cdr3_length: 16; v_call: TRBV9; clone_size: .; d_call: .; j_call: TRBJ1-1; cdr3_nt: TGTGCCAGCAGCGTAGCTTCGACGGGAAGTGGGACTGAAGCTTTCTTT; cdr3_aa: CASSVASTGSGTEAFF
cdr3_length: 15; v_call: TRBV28; clone_size: .; d_call: TRBD1; j_call: TRBJ1-1; cdr3_nt: TGTGCCAGCGGTAGCTGGACAGGGCTGAACACTGAAGCTTTCTTT; cdr3_aa: CASGSWTGLNTEAFF
cdr3_length: 16; v_call: TRBV27; clone_size: .; d_call: .; j_call: TRBJ1-5; cdr3_nt: TGTGCCAGCAGTCCCGAGGGAGTTCGGAGCAATCAGCCCCAGCATTTT; cdr3_aa: CASSPEGVRSNQPQHF
cdr3_length: 15; v_call: TRBV4-3; clone_size: .; d_call: TRBD1; j_call: TRBJ2-5; cdr3_nt: TGCGCCAGCAGCCAAGGGGACAGGGGAGTGGAGACCCAGTACTTC; cdr3_aa: CASSQGDRGVETQYF
cdr3_length: 13; v_call: TRBV30; clone_size: once; d_call: .; j_call: TRBJ1-1; cdr3_nt: TGTGCCTGGAGTGTACGCCCATCAGGGTTTACTTTCTTT; cdr3_aa: CAWSVRPSGFTFF
cdr3_length: 16; v_call: TRBV5-1; clone_size: few; d_call: TRBD2; j_call: TRBJ2-3; cdr3_nt: TGCGCCAGCAGCTTAGGAGCGGGGGGGTTCACAGATACGCAGTATTTT; cdr3_aa: CASSLGAGGFTDTQYF
cdr3_length: 13; v_call: TRBV10-1; clone_size: .; d_call: .; j_call: TRBJ1-1; cdr3_nt: TGCGCCAGCAGGGCAGAGGGGTCTACTGAAGCTTTCTTT; cdr3_aa: CASRAEGSTEAFF
cdr3_length: 14; v_call: TRBV7-9; clone_size: .; d_call: TRBD1; j_call: TRBJ1-1; cdr3_nt: TGTGCCAGCAGCTTTCAGGGGGGGAACACTGAAGCTTTCTTT; cdr3_aa: CASSFQGGNTEAFF
cdr3_length: 14; v_call: TRBV10-2; clone_size: .; d_call: .; j_call: TRBJ1-4; cdr3_nt: TGCGCCAGCAGGGACACCGCCACTAATGAAAAACTGTTTTTT; cdr3_aa: CASRDTATNEKLFF
cdr3_length: 18; v_call: TRBV7-3; clone_size: .; d_call: .; j_call: TRBJ2-6; cdr3_nt: TGTGCCAGCAGCAAAACAGTGGGGTCAGTCTCTGGGGCCAACGTCCTGACTTTC; cdr3_aa: CASSKTVGSVSGANVLTF
cdr3_length: 16; v_call: TRBV29-1; clone_size: .; d_call: TRBD1; j_call: TRBJ2-5; cdr3_nt: TGCAGCGTTCCTTCCTTGTCGGGACAGATACAAGAGACCCAGTACTTC; cdr3_aa: CSVPSLSGQIQETQYF
cdr3_length: 11; v_call: TRBV6-2/TRBV6-3; clone_size: .; d_call: .; j_call: TRBJ2-5; cdr3_nt: TGTGCCAGCAGTCCACAAGAGACCCAGTACTTC; cdr3_aa: CASSPQETQYF
cdr3_length: 16; v_call: TRBV27; clone_size: .; d_call: TRBD1; j_call: TRBJ1-4; cdr3_nt: TGTGCCAGCAGTTTCGGCCAGGGGGCGCTGGGTGAAAAACTGTTTTTT; cdr3_aa: CASSFGQGALGEKLFF
cdr3_length: 14; v_call: TRBV18; clone_size: few; d_call: .; j_call: TRBJ2-7; cdr3_nt: TGTGCCAGCTCACCCGGGCAGGGGTCCTACGAGCAGTACTTC; cdr3_aa: CASSPGQGSYEQYF
cdr3_length: 15; v_call: TRBV5-8; clone_size: .; d_call: .; j_call: TRBJ1-1; cdr3_nt: TGTGCCAGCAGCCGACGAGGGGCCAGGAACACTGAAGCTTTCTTT; cdr3_aa: CASSRRGARNTEAFF
cdr3_length: 18; v_call: TRBV24-1; clone_size: .; d_call: TRBD2; j_call: TRBJ2-1; cdr3_nt: TGTGCCACCAGTGACCGCTCCAGACTAGCGGGATCCTACAATGAGCAGTTCTTC; cdr3_aa: CATSDRSRLAGSYNEQFF
cdr3_length: 14; v_call: TRBV27; clone_size: .; d_call: .; j_call: TRBJ2-7; cdr3_nt: TGTGCCAGCAGTTTAGGACGCGTGTCCTACGAGCAGTACTTC; cdr3_aa: CASSLGRVSYEQYF
cdr3_length: 13; v_call: TRBV12-3/TRBV12-4; clone_size: .; d_call: .; j_call: TRBJ1-5; cdr3_nt: TGTGCCAGCACCGGGGAGGGGTTTCAGCCCCAGCATTTT; cdr3_aa: CASTGEGFQPQHF
cdr3_length: 15; v_call: TRBV7-9; clone_size: .; d_call: .; j_call: TRBJ2-7; cdr3_nt: TGTGCCAGCAGCTTGTCGGGGAACCCCTCCTACGAGCAGTACTTC; cdr3_aa: CASSLSGNPSYEQYF
cdr3_length: 13; v_call: TRBV5-1; clone_size: .; d_call: .; j_call: TRBJ1-1; cdr3_nt: TGCGCCAGCAACCCGGGCCTCGGGACTGAAGCTTTCTTT; cdr3_aa: CASNPGLGTEAFF
cdr3_length: 12; v_call: TRBV29-1; clone_size: .; d_call: .; j_call: TRBJ1-1; cdr3_nt: TGCAGCGTTTGGTGGGGGAACACTGAAGCTTTCTTT; cdr3_aa: CSVWWGNTEAFF
cdr3_length: 15; v_call: TRBV19; clone_size: .; d_call: .; j_call: TRBJ2-2; cdr3_nt: TGTGCCAGTAGTATCGCGTGGGCAGGGGCCGGGGAGCTGTTTTTT; cdr3_aa: CASSIAWAGAGELFF
cdr3_length: 15; v_call: TRBV5-1; clone_size: .; d_call: TRBD2; j_call: TRBJ2-1; cdr3_nt: TGCGCCAGCAGCCTCCTAGCGGGGGATTACAATGAGCAGTTCTTC; cdr3_aa: CASSLLAGDYNEQFF
cdr3_length: 14; v_call: TRBV6-2/TRBV6-3; clone_size: .; d_call: TRBD1; j_call: TRBJ2-5; cdr3_nt: TGTGCCAGCAGTAACAGGGGATATCAAGAGACCCAGTACTTC; cdr3_aa: CASSNRGYQETQYF
cdr3_length: 14; v_call: TRBV27; clone_size: .; d_call: .; j_call: TRBJ2-2; cdr3_nt: TGTGCCAGCAGTTTCCCTCGGGCCTCCGGGGAGCTGTTTTTT; cdr3_aa: CASSFPRASGELFF
cdr3_length: 14; v_call: TRBV6-6; clone_size: few; d_call: .; j_call: TRBJ2-7; cdr3_nt: TGTGCCAGCAGTTACCCGACAGTTTCCTACGAGCAGTACTTC; cdr3_aa: CASSYPTVSYEQYF
cdr3_length: 13; v_call: TRBV12-3/TRBV12-4; clone_size: .; d_call: .; j_call: TRBJ2-7; cdr3_nt: TGTGCCAGCAGCCGGGGGCCCACCTACGAGCAGTACTTC; cdr3_aa: CASSRGPTYEQYF
cdr3_length: 11; v_call: TRBV7-8; clone_size: .; d_call: .; j_call: TRBJ2-3; cdr3_nt: TGTGCCAGCAGCACCACAGATACGCAGTATTTT; cdr3_aa: CASSTTDTQYF
cdr3_length: 15; v_call: TRBV6-6; clone_size: .; d_call: .; j_call: TRBJ1-5; cdr3_nt: TGTGCCAGCAGTTCCATTCCGACAGGAGATCAGCCCCAGCATTTT; cdr3_aa: CASSSIPTGDQPQHF
cdr3_length: 14; v_call: TRBV5-6; clone_size: once; d_call: .; j_call: TRBJ2-7; cdr3_nt: TGTGCCAGCAGCTTGGTTGGTTCCTCCTACGAGCAGTACTTC; cdr3_aa: CASSLVGSSYEQYF
cdr3_length: 15; v_call: TRBV10-3; clone_size: .; d_call: TRBD1; j_call: TRBJ2-2; cdr3_nt: TGTGCCATCAGTGACGCAGGGGGAGTCACCGGGGAGCTGTTTTTT; cdr3_aa: CAISDAGGVTGELFF
cdr3_length: 13; v_call: TRBV9; clone_size: .; d_call: .; j_call: TRBJ1-3; cdr3_nt: TGTGCCAGCAGCGTAGATCGGGGAAACACCATATATTTT; cdr3_aa: CASSVDRGNTIYF